These 18 T cell receptor beta chains were all obtained from the same sample, sequenced in a study of regulatory dendritic cells for organ transplantation. Sorted T cells were CFSE-labeled and cultured 4 to 5 days with allogeneic regulatory or mature dendritic cells at 1:10. Assay used: immunoSEQ multiplex PCR; TCRdb lists only in-frame clones, some missing. The sample carries over 9,000 clones, about nine tenths recorded once. No cognate antigen is known for these TCRs. The specimen was naive CD8+ T cells from blood cultured with dendritic cells. This sample's subset: CD45RA+ naive T cells. Source of these receptors: a human donor in good health.

This chain connects TRBV4-1 to TRBJ2-2; the match to TRBD2 covers 9 bases. This CDR3 is 15 amino acids long. Germline-derived CDR1 and CDR2 are MGHRA and YSYEKL. Trimming removed 1 base from V and 4 bases from J; junction bases left unmatched: 1. CDR3 coding DNA: TGCGCCAGCAGCCAAGGGCGGGGGGGCACCGGGGAGCTGTTTTTT. Its translation is CASSQGRGGTGELFF.

The chain couples TRBV10-2 to TRBJ1-1; no clear D gene. The length of the CDR3 is 11 residues. The V end was cut by 0 bases, the J end by 7 bases, with 3 bases between. Germline V gives CDR1 WSHSY, CDR2 SAAADI. CDR3 protein: CASSESGEAFF. Here the CDR3 DNA reads TGCGCCAGCAGTGAGTCAGGTGAAGCTTTCTTT.

The rearrangement joins TRBV9 to TRBJ2-5; 8 bases are shared with TRBD2. The V gene end was trimmed by 6 bases and the J gene end by 5 bases; junction bases not matched to a gene: 6. The CDR3 runs 13 residues. Germline lookup yields CDR1 SGDLS and CDR2 YYNGEE. CDR3 loop: CASNTGGAETQYF. The DNA of the CDR3 is TGTGCCAGCAACACGGGGGGGGCTGAGACCCAGTACTTC.

J is TRBJ1-4 and V is TRBV9; 7 nucleotides agree with TRBD1. This CDR3 has 16 amino acids. From germline, CDR1 is SGDLS and CDR2 YYNGEE. J gave up 6 bases and V 4 bases, and 12 bases lay outside the gene matches. This chain's CDR3 is CASSSQTGDEYEKLFF. As DNA, the CDR3 is TGTGCCAGCAGCTCCCAAACAGGGGATGAGTATGAAAAACTGTTTTTT.

This chain connects TRBV6-6 to TRBJ2-1, with 10 bases fitting TRBD2. The germline gives CDR1 MNHNY, CDR2 SVGAGI (reference sequence). The CDR3 extends over 13 amino acids. With 10 bases clipped from V and 8 bases from J, the junction kept 8 bases outside the gene matches. The CDR3 region is CATSGRALDEQFF. The CDR3 DNA follows: TGTGCCACCAGCGGGAGGGCCCTTGATGAGCAGTTCTTC.

The chain has TRBV4-3 and TRBJ1-2; D remains unclear. From germline, CDR1 is LGHNA and CDR2 YSLEER. Trimming took off 0 bases at V and 7 bases at J, with 12 bases between the two ends. The CDR3 totals 14 residues. CDR3 amino acids: CASSQDGPQGGYTF. The CDR3 nucleotides read TGCGCCAGCAGCCAAGATGGGCCGCAAGGTGGCTACACCTTC.

This rearrangement joins TRBV27 to TRBJ2-1; 7 bases fit TRBD2. CDR3 size: 14 residues. The V gene end was trimmed by 7 bases and the J gene end by 3 bases; junction bases not matched to a gene: 6. Germline CDR1 reads MNHEY; CDR2 reads SMNVEV (reference sequence). In nucleotides, the CDR3 is TGTGCCAGCACCAGCGGGACGGTCTACAATGAGCAGTTCTTC. This gives the protein CASTSGTVYNEQFF.

The chain couples TRBV7-2 to TRBJ2-5, with D unclear. CDR1 and CDR2 (germline): SGHTA, FQGNSA. V was clipped by 1 base and J by 6 bases, with 3 bases between them. The CDR3 covers 11 residues. The CDR3 sequence: CASSLDKTQYF. The CDR3 DNA is TGTGCCAGCAGCTTAGATAAGACCCAGTACTTC.

This chain connects TRBV18 to TRBJ2-5; D might be TRBD1 (5 bases). Looked up from germline, CDR1 is KGHSH and CDR2 is LQKENI. The V gene lost 4 bases and the J gene lost 3 bases, with 21 bases spanning the gap. The CDR3 extends over 17 amino acids. This CDR3 reads CASSRSPTDRRKETQYF. The CDR3 nucleotides are TGTGCCAGCTCACGGTCACCAACTGACAGAAGGAAAGAGACCCAGTACTTC. Complete variable domain (other parts from reference TRBV18 and TRBJ2-5): NAGVMQNPRHLVRRRGQEARLRCSPMKGHSHVYWYRQLPEEGLKFMVYLQKENIIDESGMPKERFSAEFPKEGPSILRIQQVVRGDSAAYFCASSRSPTDRRKETQYFGPGTRLLVL.

V gene TRBV18 combines with J gene TRBJ1-6, with D possibly being TRBD1 (5 bases). V was clipped by 3 bases and J by 10 bases, with 13 bases between them. The V gene's germline CDR1 is KGHSH and CDR2 LQKENI. This CDR3 is built from 14 residues. CDR3 sequence: CASSPGGFGSPLHF. CDR3 coding DNA: TGTGCCAGCTCACCCGGGGGGTTCGGATCACCCCTCCACTTT.

This clone was observed a single time. The V and J genes are TRBV19 and TRBJ2-7, with 11 bases fitting TRBD1. The germline CDR1 and CDR2 sequences are LNHDA and SQIVND (reference sequence). Trimming took 7 bases from V and 2 from J; bases not matched to a gene: 10. The CDR3 runs to 16 residues. CDR3 loop: CASTPNRDRGTYEQYF. DNA of the CDR3: TGTGCCAGTACCCCGAACCGGGACAGGGGGACCTACGAGCAGTACTTC.

V gene TRBV2 combines with J gene TRBJ2-3; TRBD1 aligns across 7 bases. This CDR3 is 14 amino acids long. J was trimmed by 0 bases and V by 8 bases; bases with no gene match: 5. CDR1 SNHLY and CDR2 FYNNEI come from the germline V gene. The CDR3 DNA sequence: TGTGCCAGCTCCGGACAGGAAAGCACAGATACGCAGTATTTT. This gives the protein CASSGQESTDTQYF.

This chain joins TRBV6-6 and TRBJ2-1; D gene unclear. Germline values: CDR1 MNHNY, CDR2 SVGAGI (reference sequence). The V end lost 0 bases, the J end lost 9 bases, and 3 bases lay between the germline ends. CDR3 size: 11 residues. Written as DNA, the CDR3 is TGTGCCAGCAGTTACTCGAGTGAGCAGTTCTTC. Its protein is CASSYSSEQFF.

The V and J genes are TRBV23-1 and TRBJ1-5; D gene uncertain. TRBV23-1 is designated an ORF whose function remains uncertain. The CDR3 spans 12 residues. V lost 2 bases and J 4 bases, leaving 3 bases between the germline ends. CDR3 sequence reads: CASSQGNQPQHF. In DNA, the CDR3 is TGCGCCAGCAGTCAAGGGAATCAGCCCCAGCATTTT.

The chain links TRBV4-3 to TRBJ1-5; 12 bases are shared with TRBD1. Trimming took 3 bases from V and 6 from J; bases not matched to a gene: 3. From germline, CDR1 is LGHNA and CDR2 YSLEER. The CDR3 has 15 residues. CDR3: CASSQGTGGFQPQHF. DNA for the CDR3: TGCGCCAGCAGCCAGGGGACAGGGGGCTTTCAGCCCCAGCATTTT.

The chain is built from TRBV6-4 and TRBJ2-1, with TRBD2 matching 9 bases. CDR3 length: 14 residues. V dropped 6 bases and J dropped 7; count of bases not matched to a gene: 7. Per the germline V gene, CDR1 is MRHNA and CDR2 is SNTAGT. Here the CDR3 DNA reads TGTGCCAGCAGCAAAGCGGGAGGCTTGAATGAGCAGTTCTTC. It translates to CASSKAGGLNEQFF.

The chain recombines TRBV20-1 with TRBJ2-1, with a tentative D call TRBD2 (5 bases). Trimming stripped 3 bases from V and 9 bases from J, with 9 bases between. The CDR3 extends over 11 amino acids. Germline V CDR1 and CDR2: DFQATT, SNEGSKA (reference sequence). CDR3 residues: CSARRVAEQFF. Written as DNA, the CDR3 is TGCAGTGCTAGGAGGGTGGCTGAGCAGTTCTTC.

The V call is TRBV11-2, the J call TRBJ2-4, with D unresolved. This CDR3 contains 13 residues. V was shortened by 6 bases and J by 4 bases, with 10 bases between the two germline ends. The germline V gene encodes CDR1 SGHAT and CDR2 FQNNGV. In DNA, the CDR3 is TGTGCCAGCAGGACCGACCGAAAAAACATTCAGTACTTC. Its protein is CASRTDRKNIQYF.